One T cell receptor (beta chain) is described in this entry. Its specificity is not known. The record originates from a study of cytomegalovirus exposure and HLA in healthy donors. General study points: In a later analysis, specific HLA alleles were associated with around 17,000 TCR beta sequences at a 0.05 false discovery rate. Of the V segments, some could not be distinguished, including TRBV6-2 and TRBV6-3, and were excluded.

Use of 60 Vbeta and 13 Jbeta primers characterized the PCR. Clones were read by immunoSEQ multiplex PCR, and TCRdb kept only the in-frame ones, dropping some. This sample has some 87,000 clones, with approximately 60% found just once. The CDR3 has 15 amino acids. The germline CDR1 and CDR2 sequences are MNHEY and SVGAGI. J lost 7 bases, V lost 6 bases, and 12 bases had no gene match. The sequenced material came from PBMCs. The chain joins TRBV6-5 to TRBJ1-5, with 7 bases matching TRBD1. The receptor was derived from a woman aged 25 to 39 in good health and CMV-seropositive. The CDR3 coding sequence is TGTGCCAGCAGCCTCGACAGGGTTTCAAACCAGCCCCAGCATTTT. It yields the protein CASSLDRVSNQPQHF.